This T cell receptor (beta chain) is from a study of radiotherapy plus CTLA-4 blockade in lung cancer. The overall study: Among all patients, 18% showed objective responses, while about 30% had disease control.

Comment on this clone: The antigen remains undetermined.

This CDR3 contains 14 residues. The germline CDR1 and CDR2 sequences are LNHDA and SQIVND (reference sequence). V shed 3 bases and J shed 6 bases, with 11 bases lying between them. Overall study findings and caveats: Subsequent to radiotherapy plus ipilimumab, tumor-derived TCR clones underwent expansion in blood. Together with interferon-beta, which increased in serum after radiation, early dynamic changes in blood T cell clones were reportedly the best predictors of response.

The repertoire was sequenced with immunoSEQ multiplex PCR; TCRdb's copy has only in-frame clones and lacks some. The data hold about 120,000 clones, with more than 80% observed a single time. Each patient with chemo-refractory metastatic non-small-cell lung cancer was treated with focal radiation plus CTLA-4 blockade using ipilimumab. The source was peripheral blood, collected from a patient treated with radiotherapy plus ipilimumab. This sequence was found in a human donor with non-small cell lung cancer that progressed on radiotherapy plus ipilimumab. V usage is TRBV19 and J usage is TRBJ1-4, with D unclear. The CDR3 protein is CASSIYSGDEKLFF. The CDR3 DNA reads TGTGCCAGTAGTATTTACAGTGGTGATGAAAAACTGTTTTTT.